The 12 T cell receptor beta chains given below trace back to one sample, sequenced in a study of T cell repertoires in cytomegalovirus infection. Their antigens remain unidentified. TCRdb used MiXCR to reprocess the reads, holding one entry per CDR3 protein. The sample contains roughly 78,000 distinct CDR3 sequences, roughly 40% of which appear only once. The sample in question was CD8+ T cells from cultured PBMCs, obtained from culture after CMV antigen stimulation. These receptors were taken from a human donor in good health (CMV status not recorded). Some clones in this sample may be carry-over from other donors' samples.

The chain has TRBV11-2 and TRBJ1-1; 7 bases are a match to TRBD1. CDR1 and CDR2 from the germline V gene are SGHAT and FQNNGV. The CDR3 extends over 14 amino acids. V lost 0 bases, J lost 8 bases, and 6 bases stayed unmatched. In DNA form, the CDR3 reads TGTGCCAGCAGCTTAGACGGGACAGCTACGGAAGCTTTCTTT. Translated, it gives CASSLDGTATEAFF.

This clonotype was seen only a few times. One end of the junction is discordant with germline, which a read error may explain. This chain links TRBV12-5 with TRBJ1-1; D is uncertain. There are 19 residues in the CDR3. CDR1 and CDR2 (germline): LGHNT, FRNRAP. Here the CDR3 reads CASGLSLIEGRILNTEAFF. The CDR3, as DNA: TGTGCTAGTGGTTTGTCCCTAATTGAGGGAAGGATCTTGAATACTGAAGCTTTCTTT.

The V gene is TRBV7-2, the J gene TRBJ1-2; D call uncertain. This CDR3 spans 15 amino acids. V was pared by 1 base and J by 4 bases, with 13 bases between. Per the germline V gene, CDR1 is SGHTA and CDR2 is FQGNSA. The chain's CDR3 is CASSLDVVVSYGYTF. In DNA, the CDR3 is TGTGCCAGCAGCTTAGATGTAGTTGTTTCCTATGGCTACACCTTC.

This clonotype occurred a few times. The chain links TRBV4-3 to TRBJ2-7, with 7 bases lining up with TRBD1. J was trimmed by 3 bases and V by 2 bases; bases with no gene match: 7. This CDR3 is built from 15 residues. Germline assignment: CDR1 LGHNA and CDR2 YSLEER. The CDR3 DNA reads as TGCGCCAGCAGCCAATTTACAGGGGCGGGCTACGAGCAGTACTTC. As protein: CASSQFTGAGYEQYF.

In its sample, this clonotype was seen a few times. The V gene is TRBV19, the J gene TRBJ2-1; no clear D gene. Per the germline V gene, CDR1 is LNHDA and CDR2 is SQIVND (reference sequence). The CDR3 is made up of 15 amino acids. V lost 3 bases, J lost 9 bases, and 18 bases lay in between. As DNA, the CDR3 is TGTGCCAGTAGTATGGCCCCCGCCGGGTGGGGTGAGCAGTTCTTC. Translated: CASSMAPAGWGEQFF.

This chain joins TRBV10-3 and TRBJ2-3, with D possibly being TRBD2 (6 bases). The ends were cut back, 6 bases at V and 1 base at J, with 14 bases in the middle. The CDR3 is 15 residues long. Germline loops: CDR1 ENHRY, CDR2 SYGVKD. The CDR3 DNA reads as TGTGCCATCAGGGACGTCGCGGGGCGCACAGATACGCAGTATTTT. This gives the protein CAIRDVAGRTDTQYF.

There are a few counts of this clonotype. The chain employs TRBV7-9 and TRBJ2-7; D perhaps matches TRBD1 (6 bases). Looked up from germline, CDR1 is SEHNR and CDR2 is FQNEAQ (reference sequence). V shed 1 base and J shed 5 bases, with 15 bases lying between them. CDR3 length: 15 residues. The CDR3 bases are TGTGCCAGCAGCTTAGTTGGGGGCGCGTTGCACGAGCAGTACTTC. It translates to CASSLVGGALHEQYF.

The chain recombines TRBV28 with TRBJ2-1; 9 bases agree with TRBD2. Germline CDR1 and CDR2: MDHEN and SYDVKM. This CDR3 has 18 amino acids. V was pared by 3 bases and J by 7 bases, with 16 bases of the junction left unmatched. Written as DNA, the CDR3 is TGTGCCAGCAGTTTTCCCTATCTAGCGGGGTCGTTGGGGAATGAGCAGTTCTTC. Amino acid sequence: CASSFPYLAGSLGNEQFF.

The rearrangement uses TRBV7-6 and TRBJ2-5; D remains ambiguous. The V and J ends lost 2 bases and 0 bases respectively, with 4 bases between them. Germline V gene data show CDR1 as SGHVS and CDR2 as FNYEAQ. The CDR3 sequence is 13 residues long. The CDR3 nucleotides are TGTGCCAGCAGCTTAACAGACCAAGAGACCCAGTACTTC. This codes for CASSLTDQETQYF.

CDR3 nucleotide sequence: TGTGCCAGCAGCTTAGCGGGCGGGGGGACCGCAGATACGCAGTATTTT. Encoded protein: CASSLAGGGTADTQYF. The V and J genes are TRBV7-6 and TRBJ2-3, with 8 bases identical to TRBD2. This CDR3 comprises 16 residues. Germline-derived CDR1 and CDR2 are SGHVS and FNYEAQ. J was trimmed by 4 bases and V by 0 bases; bases with no gene match: 6. Combining the CDR3 with reference TRBV7-6 and TRBJ2-3 gives the whole variable domain GAGVSQSPRYKVTKRGQDVALRCDPISGHVSLYWYRQALGQGPEFLTYFNYEAQQDKSGLPNDRFSAERPEGSISTLTIQRTEQRDSAMYRCASSLAGGGTADTQYFGPGTRLTVL.

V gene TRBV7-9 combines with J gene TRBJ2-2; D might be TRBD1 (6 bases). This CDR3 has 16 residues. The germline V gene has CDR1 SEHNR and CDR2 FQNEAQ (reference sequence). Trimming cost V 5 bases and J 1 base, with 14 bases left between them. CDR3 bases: TGTGCCAGCAGCGGCGAATCCAGGGGGAACACCGGGGAGCTGTTTTTT. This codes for CASSGESRGNTGELFF. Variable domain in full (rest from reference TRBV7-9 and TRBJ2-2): DTGVSQNPRHKITKRGQNVTFRCDPISEHNRLYWYRQTLGQGPEFLTYFQNEAQLEKSRLLSDRFSAERPKGSFSTLEIQRTEQGDSAMYLCASSGESRGNTGELFFGEGSRLTVL.

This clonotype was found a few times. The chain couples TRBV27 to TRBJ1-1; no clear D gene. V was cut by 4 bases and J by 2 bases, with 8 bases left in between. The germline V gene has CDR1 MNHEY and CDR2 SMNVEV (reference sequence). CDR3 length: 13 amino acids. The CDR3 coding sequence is TGTGCCAGCAGTTGGCAGGCAAACACTGAAGCTTTCTTT. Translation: CASSWQANTEAFF.